This T cell receptor beta chain was found in a study of shared clonotypes between healthy human individuals. For the study at large: A couple of female and three male donors aged 18 to 49 were enrolled.

The deep-level immunoSEQ assay was used. Study processing details: Filtering differed since immunoSEQ provided only junctions, with no quality scores. Some clones are missing from TCRdb's copy, which holds only in-frame ones; the method was immunoSEQ multiplex PCR. The V and J calls and the clone size are those of that table, but D and trimming were determined from the DNA. This sample has about 1.1 million clones; about four fifths occur once, and the top ten carry approximately 0.5%. The investigators split CD4+ cells into a CD45RA+ naive subset and a CD45RA-negative memory subset. CDR3 length equals 14 residues. V was clipped by 6 bases and J by 2 bases; unmatched bases: 6. Germline values: CDR1 MDHEN, CDR2 SYDVKM.

Sequenced sample: memory CD4+ T cells from PBMCs. As to subset: CD45RA-negative fraction. The chain joins TRBV28 to TRBJ1-1; TRBD1 matches 7 bases. This clonotype originated in a man aged 18 to 35 in good health. Some clones in this sample may be carry-over from other donors' samples. This CDR3 reads CASRRQGINTEAFF. The CDR3 DNA follows: TGTGCCAGCAGGAGACAGGGAATAAACACTGAAGCTTTCTTT.